The sequence of this TCR beta chain was determined in a study of CD8 T cells in Susac syndrome. After extraction with the RNeasy kit, roughly 0.45 to 1 ug of the RNA was reverse transcribed using random hexamers. TCR beta CDR3 was amplified by immunoSEQ covering 54 Vbeta and 13 Jbeta. In TCRdb, the immunoSEQ multiplex PCR reads were re-called with MiXCR into one record per CDR3 protein. Of about 140,000 distinct CDR3 sequences detected, roughly 95% appear once; the ten largest clones hold around 0.11%. This CDR3 region has 14 residues. The germline CDR1 and CDR2 sequences are DFQATT and SNEGSKA (reference sequence). With 6 bases removed from V and 1 base from J, the gap between germline ends came to 15 bases.

The chain uses TRBV20-1 and TRBJ1-1; D gene uncertain. This TCR was sampled from a human donor with multiple sclerosis. Sample: CD4+ T cells from PBMCs. The chain's CDR3 is CSATAAWGNTEAFF. For the CDR3, the DNA is TGCAGTGCGACCGCCGCTTGGGGGAACACTGAAGCTTTCTTT.